This T cell receptor beta chain was sequenced for a study of CXCR3-negative and CXCR3-positive naive CD8 T cells. CDR1 and CDR2 (germline): MGHDK, SYGVNS. The CDR3 consists of 13 residues. cDNA libraries for TRB were generated by 5' RACE incorporating UMI labels. Reanalyzing the 5' RACE reads, TCRdb keeps one entry per CDR3 protein, without DNA. This repertoire comprises fewer than 50,000 distinct CDR3 sequences; its ten largest clones make up roughly 1.5%. Input material: naive CXCR3- CD8+ T cells from blood. Subset noted: CD45RO-CCR7+CD27+CD95- naive CD8+ T cells lacking CXCR3 (TNR3-). This sequence was found in a human donor in good health. Some clones in this sample may be carry-over from other donors' samples. The chain employs TRBV25-1 and TRBJ1-2. The CDR3 loop is CASTAGGNYGYTF.